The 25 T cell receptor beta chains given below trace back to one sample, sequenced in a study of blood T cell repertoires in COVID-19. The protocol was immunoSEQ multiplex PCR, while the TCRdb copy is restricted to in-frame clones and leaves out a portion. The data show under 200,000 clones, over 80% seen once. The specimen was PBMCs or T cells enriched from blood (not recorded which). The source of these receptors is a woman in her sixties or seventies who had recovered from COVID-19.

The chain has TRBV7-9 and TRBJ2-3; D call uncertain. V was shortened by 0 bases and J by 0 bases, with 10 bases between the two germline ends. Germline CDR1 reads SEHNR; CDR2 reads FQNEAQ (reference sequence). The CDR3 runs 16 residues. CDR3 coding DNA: TGTGCCAGCAGCTTAGCGCAAGCCTTTAGCACAGATACGCAGTATTTT. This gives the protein CASSLAQAFSTDTQYF. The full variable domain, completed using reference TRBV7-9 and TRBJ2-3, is DTGVSQNPRHKITKRGQNVTFRCDPISEHNRLYWYRQTLGQGPEFLTYFQNEAQLEKSRLLSDRFSAERPKGSFSTLEIQRTEQGDSAMYLCASSLAQAFSTDTQYFGPGTRLTVL.

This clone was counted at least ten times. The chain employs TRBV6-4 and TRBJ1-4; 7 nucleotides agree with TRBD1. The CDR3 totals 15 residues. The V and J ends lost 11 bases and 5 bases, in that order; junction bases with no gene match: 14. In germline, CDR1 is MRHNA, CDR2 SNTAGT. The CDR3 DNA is TGTGCCGTTCCGGGACAGAAGACCAGAAATGAAAAACTGTTTTTT. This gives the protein CAVPGQKTRNEKLFF.

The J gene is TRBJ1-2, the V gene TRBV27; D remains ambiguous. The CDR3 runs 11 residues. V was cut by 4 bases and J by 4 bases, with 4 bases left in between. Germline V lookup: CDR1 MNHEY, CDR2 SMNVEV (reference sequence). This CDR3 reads CASSSGYGYTF. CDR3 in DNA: TGTGCCAGCAGTTCGGGCTATGGCTACACCTTC.

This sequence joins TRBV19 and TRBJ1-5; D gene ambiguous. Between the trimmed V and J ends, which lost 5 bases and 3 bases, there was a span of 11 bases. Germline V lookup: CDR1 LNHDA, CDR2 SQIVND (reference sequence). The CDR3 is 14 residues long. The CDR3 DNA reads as TGTGCCAGTAGTTCCAGACATTACAATCAGCCCCAGCATTTT. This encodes CASSSRHYNQPQHF. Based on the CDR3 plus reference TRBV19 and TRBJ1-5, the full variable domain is DGGITQSPKYLFRKEGQNVTLSCEQNLNHDAMYWYRQDPGQGLRLIYYSQIVNDFQKGDIAEGYSVSREKKESFPLTVTSAQKNPTAFYLCASSSRHYNQPQHFGDGTRLSIL.

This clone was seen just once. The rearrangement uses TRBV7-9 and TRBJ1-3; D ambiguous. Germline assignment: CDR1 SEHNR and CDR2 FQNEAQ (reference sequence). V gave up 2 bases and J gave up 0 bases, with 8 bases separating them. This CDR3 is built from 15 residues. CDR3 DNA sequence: TGTGCCAGCAGCTTATATCATAGCTCTGGAAACACCATATATTTT. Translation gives CASSLYHSSGNTIYF.

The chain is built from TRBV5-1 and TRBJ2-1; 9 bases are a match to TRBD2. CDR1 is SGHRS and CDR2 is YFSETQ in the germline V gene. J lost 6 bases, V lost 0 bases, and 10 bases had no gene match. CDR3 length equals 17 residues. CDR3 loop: CASSLGASGGSFNEQFF. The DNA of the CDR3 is TGCGCCAGCAGCTTGGGAGCCAGCGGGGGGTCTTTCAATGAGCAGTTCTTC.

CDR3 bases: TGCGCCAGCAGCTTAGGACACTCGAGCTCTGGGGCCAACGTCCTGACTTTC. Its protein product is CASSLGHSSSGANVLTF. This sequence joins TRBV5-1 and TRBJ2-6; D perhaps matches TRBD1 (5 bases). V shed 2 bases and J shed 0 bases, with 12 bases lying between them. CDR1 is SGHRS and CDR2 is YFSETQ in the germline V gene. The CDR3 is 17 residues long.

CDR3 coding DNA: TGTGCCAGCAGGCCGGGACAGGTTGCAGATACGCAGTATTTT. Its protein is CASRPGQVADTQYF. The rearrangement joins TRBV2 to TRBJ2-3; 8 bases fit TRBD1. Germline CDR1 SNHLY, CDR2 FYNNEI. The CDR3 runs to 14 residues. V lost 6 bases and J lost 4; bases outside the gene matches: 6.

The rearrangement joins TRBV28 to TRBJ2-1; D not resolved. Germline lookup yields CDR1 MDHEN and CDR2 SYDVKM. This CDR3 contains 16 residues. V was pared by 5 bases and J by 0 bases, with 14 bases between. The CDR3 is CASSLRQSSSYNEQFF. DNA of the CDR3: TGTGCCAGCAGTCTGAGGCAGTCGAGCTCCTACAATGAGCAGTTCTTC.

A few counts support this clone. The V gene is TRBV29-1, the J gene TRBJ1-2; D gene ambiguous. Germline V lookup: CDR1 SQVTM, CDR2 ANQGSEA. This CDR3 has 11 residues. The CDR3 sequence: CSALASYGYTF. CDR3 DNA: TGCAGTGCTCTCGCCAGCTATGGCTACACCTTC. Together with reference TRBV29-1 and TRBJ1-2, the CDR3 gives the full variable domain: SAVISQKPSRDICQRGTSLTIQCQVDSQVTMMFWYRQQPGQSLTLIATANQGSEATYESGFVIDKFPISRPNLTFSTLTVSNMSPEDSSIYLCSALASYGYTFGSGTRLTVV.

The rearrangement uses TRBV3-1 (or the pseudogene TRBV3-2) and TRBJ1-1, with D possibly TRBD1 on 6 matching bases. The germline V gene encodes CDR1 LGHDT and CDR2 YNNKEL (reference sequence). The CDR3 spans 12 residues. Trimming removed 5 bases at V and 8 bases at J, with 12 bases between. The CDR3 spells CASSEGGGEAFF. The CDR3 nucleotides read TGTGCCAGCAGCGAAGGGGGGGGCGAAGCTTTCTTT.

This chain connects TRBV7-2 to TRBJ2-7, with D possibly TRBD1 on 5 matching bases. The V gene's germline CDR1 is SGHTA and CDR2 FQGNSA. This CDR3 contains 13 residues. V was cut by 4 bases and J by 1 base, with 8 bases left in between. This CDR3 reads CASSSPGSYEQYF. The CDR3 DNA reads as TGTGCCAGCAGCTCGCCAGGGTCCTACGAGCAGTACTTC.

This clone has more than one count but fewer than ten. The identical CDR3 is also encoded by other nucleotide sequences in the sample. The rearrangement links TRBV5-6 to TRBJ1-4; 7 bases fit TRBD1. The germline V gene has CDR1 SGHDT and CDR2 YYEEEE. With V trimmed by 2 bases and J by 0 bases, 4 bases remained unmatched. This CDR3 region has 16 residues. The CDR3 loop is CASSFRQGATNEKLFF. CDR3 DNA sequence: TGTGCCAGCAGCTTCCGGCAGGGGGCAACTAATGAAAAACTGTTTTTT.

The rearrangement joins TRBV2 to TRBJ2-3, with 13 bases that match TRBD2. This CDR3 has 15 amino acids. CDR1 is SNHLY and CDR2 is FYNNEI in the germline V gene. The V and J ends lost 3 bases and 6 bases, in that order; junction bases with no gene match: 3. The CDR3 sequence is CASSEGLAGRDTQYF. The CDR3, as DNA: TGTGCCAGCAGTGAGGGACTAGCGGGGAGGGATACGCAGTATTTT.

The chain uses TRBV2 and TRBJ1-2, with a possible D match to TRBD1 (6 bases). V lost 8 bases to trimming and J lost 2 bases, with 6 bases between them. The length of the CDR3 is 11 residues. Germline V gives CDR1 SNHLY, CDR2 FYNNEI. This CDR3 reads CASGQNYGYTF. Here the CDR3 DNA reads TGTGCCAGCGGACAGAACTATGGCTACACCTTC.

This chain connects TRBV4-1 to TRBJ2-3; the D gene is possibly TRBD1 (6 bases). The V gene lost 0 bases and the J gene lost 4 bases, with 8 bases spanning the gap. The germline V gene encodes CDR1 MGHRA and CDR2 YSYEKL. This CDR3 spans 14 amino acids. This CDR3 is CASSQEGASDTQYF. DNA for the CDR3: TGCGCCAGCAGCCAAGAGGGGGCATCAGATACGCAGTATTTT.

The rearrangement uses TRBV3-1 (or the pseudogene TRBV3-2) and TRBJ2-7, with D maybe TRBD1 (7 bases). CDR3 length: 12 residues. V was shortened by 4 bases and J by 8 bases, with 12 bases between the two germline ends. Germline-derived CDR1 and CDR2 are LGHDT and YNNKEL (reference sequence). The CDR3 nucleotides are TGTGCCAGCAGCCCCCAGGGGGGCCAGCAGTACTTC. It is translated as CASSPQGGQQYF.

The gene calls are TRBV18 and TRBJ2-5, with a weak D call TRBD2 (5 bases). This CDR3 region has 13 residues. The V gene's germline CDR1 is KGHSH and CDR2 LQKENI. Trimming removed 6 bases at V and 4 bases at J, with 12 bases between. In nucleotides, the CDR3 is TGTGCCAGCTCCTTCGGGGTTCGAGAGACCCAGTACTTC. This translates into CASSFGVRETQYF.

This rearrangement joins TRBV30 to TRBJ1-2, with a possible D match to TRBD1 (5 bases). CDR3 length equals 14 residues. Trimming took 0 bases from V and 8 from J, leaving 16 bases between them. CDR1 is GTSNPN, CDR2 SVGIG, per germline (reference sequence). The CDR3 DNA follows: TGTGCCTGGAGTGTAATTAATAGGGGTGTGGGCTACACCTTC. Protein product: CAWSVINRGVGYTF.

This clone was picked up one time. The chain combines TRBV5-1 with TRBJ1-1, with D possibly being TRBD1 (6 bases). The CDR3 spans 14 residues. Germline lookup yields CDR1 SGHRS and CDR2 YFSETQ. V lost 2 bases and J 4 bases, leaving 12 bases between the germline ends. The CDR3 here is CASSLQGMGTEAFF. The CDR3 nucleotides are TGCGCCAGCAGCTTACAGGGAATGGGCACTGAAGCTTTCTTT.

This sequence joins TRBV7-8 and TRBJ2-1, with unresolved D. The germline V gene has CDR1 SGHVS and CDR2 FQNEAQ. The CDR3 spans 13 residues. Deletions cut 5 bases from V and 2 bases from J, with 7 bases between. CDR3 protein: CASSPLTYNEQFF. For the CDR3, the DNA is TGTGCCAGCAGCCCCCTTACCTACAATGAGCAGTTCTTC.

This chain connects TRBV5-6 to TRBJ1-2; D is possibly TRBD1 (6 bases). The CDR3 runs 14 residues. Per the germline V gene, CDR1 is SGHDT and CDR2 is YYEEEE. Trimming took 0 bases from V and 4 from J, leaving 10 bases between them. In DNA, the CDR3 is TGTGCCAGCAGCTTGGGGGCAGGGGCCTATGGCTACACCTTC. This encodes CASSLGAGAYGYTF. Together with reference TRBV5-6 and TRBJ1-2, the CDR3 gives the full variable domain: DAGVTQSPTHLIKTRGQQVTLRCSPKSGHDTVSWYQQALGQGPQFIFQYYEEEERQRGNFPDRFSGHQFPNYSSELNVNALLLGDSALYLCASSLGAGAYGYTFGSGTRLTVV.

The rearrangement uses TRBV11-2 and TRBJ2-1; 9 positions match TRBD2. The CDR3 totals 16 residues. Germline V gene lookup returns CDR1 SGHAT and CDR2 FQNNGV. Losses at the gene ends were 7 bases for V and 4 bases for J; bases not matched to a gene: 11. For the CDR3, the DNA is TGTGCCAGCAACCCCTCGGGGACTAGCCTTTACAATGAGCAGTTCTTC. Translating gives CASNPSGTSLYNEQFF.

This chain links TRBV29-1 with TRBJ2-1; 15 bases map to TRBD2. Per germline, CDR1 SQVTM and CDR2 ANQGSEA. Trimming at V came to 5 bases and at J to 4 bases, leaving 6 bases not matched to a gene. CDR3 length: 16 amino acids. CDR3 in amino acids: CSVWTSGGDRYNEQFF. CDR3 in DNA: TGCAGCGTTTGGACTAGCGGGGGGGATCGATACAATGAGCAGTTCTTC.

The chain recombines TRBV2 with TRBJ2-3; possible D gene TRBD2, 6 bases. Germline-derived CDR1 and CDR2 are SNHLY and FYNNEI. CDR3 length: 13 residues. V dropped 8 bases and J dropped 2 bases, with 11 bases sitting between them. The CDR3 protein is CASRRDSTDTQYF. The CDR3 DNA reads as TGTGCCAGCCGCCGGGACTCCACAGATACGCAGTATTTT.